This T cell receptor beta chain was documented in a study of cytomegalovirus exposure and HLA in healthy donors. Amplification used 60 Vbeta primers and 13 Jbeta primers. The method was immunoSEQ multiplex PCR; TCRdb's version includes in-frame clones alone and lacks a portion of them. The table shows around 300,000 clones, with 80% to 90% occurring only once. The TCR sequence derives from a woman between 18 and 29 years old in good health and CMV-seronegative. The specimen was PBMCs.

The DNA for the CDR3 is TGTGCCAGCAGCGTCCTCTCGGGGGGGACCTACAATGAGCAGTTCTTC. The encoded protein is CASSVLSGGTYNEQFF. The chain links TRBV2 to TRBJ2-1, with TRBD2 matching 8 bases. V was clipped by 6 bases and J by 2 bases; unmatched bases: 9. Germline lookup yields CDR1 SNHLY and CDR2 FYNNEI. CDR3 length equals 16 residues.